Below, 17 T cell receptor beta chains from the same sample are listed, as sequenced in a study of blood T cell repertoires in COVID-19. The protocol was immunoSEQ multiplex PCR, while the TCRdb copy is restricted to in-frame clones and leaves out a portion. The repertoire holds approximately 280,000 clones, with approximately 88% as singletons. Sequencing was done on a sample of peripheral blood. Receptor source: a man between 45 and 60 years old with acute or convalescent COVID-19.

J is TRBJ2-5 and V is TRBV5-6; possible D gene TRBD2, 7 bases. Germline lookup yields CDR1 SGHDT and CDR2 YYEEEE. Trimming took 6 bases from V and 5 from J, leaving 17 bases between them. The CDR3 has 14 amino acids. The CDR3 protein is CASMDRGAGETQYF. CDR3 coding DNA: TGTGCCAGCATGGATCGGGGGGCCGGGGAGACCCAGTACTTC. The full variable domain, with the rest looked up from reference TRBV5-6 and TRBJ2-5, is DAGVTQSPTHLIKTRGQQVTLRCSPKSGHDTVSWYQQALGQGPQFIFQYYEEEERQRGNFPDRFSGHQFPNYSSELNVNALLLGDSALYLCASMDRGAGETQYFGPGTRLLVL.

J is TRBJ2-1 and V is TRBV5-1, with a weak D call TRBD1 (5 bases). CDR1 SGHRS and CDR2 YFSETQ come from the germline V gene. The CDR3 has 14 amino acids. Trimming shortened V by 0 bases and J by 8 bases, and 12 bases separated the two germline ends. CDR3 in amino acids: CASSLAPRGDEQFF. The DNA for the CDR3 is TGCGCCAGCAGCTTGGCCCCTAGGGGTGATGAGCAGTTCTTC.

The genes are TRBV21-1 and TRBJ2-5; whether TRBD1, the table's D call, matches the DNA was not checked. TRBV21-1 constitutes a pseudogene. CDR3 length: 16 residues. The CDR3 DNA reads TGTGCCAGCAGCAAAGGGGAACAGGGAAGGCGAGAGACCCAGTACTTC. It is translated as CASSKGEQGRRETQYF.

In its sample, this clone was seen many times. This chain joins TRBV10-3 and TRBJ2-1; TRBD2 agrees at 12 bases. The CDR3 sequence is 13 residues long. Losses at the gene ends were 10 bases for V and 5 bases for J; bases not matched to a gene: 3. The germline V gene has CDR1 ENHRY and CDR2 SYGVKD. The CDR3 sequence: CATTSGGNNEQFF. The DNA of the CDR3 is TGTGCCACCACTAGCGGGGGGAACAATGAGCAGTTCTTC.

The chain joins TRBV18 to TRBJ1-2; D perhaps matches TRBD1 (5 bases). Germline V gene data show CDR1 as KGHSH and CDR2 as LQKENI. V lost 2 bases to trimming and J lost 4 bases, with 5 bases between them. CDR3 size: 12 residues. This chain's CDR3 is CASSPDSYGYTF. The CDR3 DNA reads TGTGCCAGCTCACCAGACAGCTATGGCTACACCTTC. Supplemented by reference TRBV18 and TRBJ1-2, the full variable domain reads NAGVMQNPRHLVRRRGQEARLRCSPMKGHSHVYWYRQLPEEGLKFMVYLQKENIIDESGMPKERFSAEFPKEGPSILRIQQVVRGDSAAYFCASSPDSYGYTFGSGTRLTVV.

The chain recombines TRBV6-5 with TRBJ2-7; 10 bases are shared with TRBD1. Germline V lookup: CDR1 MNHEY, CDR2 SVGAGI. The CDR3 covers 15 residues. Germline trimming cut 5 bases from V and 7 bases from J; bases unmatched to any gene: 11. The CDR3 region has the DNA TGTGCCAGCAGTCCCCGGGACAGGGGTTGGTATGAGCAGTACTTC. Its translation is CASSPRDRGWYEQYF.

CDR3 in amino acids: CASSPRGSLGTNEKLFF. CDR3 bases: TGCGCCAGCAGCCCCCGGGGATCCCTGGGGACTAATGAAAAACTGTTTTTT. This chain joins TRBV5-1 and TRBJ1-4; D is ambiguous. Looked up from germline, CDR1 is SGHRS and CDR2 is YFSETQ. This CDR3 spans 17 amino acids. The V end lost 4 bases, the J end lost 2 bases, and 18 bases lay between the germline ends. The full variable domain, its missing parts supplied by reference TRBV5-1 and TRBJ1-4, is KAGVTQTPRYLIKTRGQQVTLSCSPISGHRSVSWYQQTPGQGLQFLFEYFSETQRNKGNFPGRFSGRQFSNSRSEMNVSTLELGDSALYLCASSPRGSLGTNEKLFFGSGTQLSVL.

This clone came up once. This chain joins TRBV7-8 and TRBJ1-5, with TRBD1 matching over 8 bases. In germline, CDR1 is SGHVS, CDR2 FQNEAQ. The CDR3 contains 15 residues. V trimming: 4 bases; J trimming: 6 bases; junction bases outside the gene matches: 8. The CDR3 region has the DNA TGTGCCAGCAGCTCGACAGGGGTTGGGATTCAGCCCCAGCATTTT. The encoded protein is CASSSTGVGIQPQHF.

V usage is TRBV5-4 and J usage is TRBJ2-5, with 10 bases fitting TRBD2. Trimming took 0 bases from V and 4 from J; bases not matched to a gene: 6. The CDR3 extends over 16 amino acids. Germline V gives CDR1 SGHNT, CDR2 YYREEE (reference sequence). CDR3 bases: TGTGCCAGCAGCTTGGTGGGCCTAGCGGGGGCAGAGACCCAGTACTTC. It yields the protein CASSLVGLAGAETQYF.

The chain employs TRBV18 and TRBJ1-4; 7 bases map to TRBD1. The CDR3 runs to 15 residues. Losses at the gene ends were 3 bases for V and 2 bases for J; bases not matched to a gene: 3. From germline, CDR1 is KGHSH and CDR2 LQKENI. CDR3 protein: CASSPGTATNEKLFF. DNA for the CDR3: TGTGCCAGCTCACCGGGGACAGCTACTAATGAAAAACTGTTTTTT.

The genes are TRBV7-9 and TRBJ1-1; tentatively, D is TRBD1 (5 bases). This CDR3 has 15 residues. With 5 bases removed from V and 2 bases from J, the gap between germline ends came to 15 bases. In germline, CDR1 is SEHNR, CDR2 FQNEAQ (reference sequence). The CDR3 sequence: CASSPTTGENTEAFF. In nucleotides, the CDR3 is TGTGCCAGCAGCCCGACGACGGGGGAAAACACTGAAGCTTTCTTT.

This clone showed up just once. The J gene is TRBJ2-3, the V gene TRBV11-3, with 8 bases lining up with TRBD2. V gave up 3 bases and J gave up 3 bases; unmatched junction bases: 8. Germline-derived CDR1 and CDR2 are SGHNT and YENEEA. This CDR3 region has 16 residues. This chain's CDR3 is CASSFGLAGQTDTQYF. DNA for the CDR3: TGTGCCAGCAGCTTTGGCCTAGCGGGTCAAACAGATACGCAGTATTTT.

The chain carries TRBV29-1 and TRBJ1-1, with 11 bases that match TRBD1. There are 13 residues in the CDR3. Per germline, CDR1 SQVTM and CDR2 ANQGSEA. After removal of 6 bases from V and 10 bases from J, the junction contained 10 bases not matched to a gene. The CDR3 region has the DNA TGCAGCGTGGGGACAGGGGGAAACGGCAGAGCTTTCTTT. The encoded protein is CSVGTGGNGRAFF.

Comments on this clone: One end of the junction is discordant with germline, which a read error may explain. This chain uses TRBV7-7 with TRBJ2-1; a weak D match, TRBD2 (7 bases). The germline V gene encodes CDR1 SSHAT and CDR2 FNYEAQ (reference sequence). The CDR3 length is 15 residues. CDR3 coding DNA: TGTGCTAGCAGCTTAGTCCCGGGGGGCCTCCATGAGCAGTTCTTC. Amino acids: CASSLVPGGLHEQFF. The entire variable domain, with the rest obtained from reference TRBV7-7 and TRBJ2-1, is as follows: GAGVSQSPRYKVTKRGQDVTLRCDPISSHATLYWYQQALGQGPEFLTYFNYEAQPDKSGLPSDRFSAERPEGSISTLTIQRTEQRDSAMYRCASSLVPGGLHEQFFGPGTRLTVL.

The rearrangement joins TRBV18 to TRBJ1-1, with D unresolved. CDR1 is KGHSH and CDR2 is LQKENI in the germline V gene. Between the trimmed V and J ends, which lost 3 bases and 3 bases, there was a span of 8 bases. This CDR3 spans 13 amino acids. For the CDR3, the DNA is TGTGCCAGCTCACCTTACGAGTACACTGAAGCTTTCTTT. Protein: CASSPYEYTEAFF.

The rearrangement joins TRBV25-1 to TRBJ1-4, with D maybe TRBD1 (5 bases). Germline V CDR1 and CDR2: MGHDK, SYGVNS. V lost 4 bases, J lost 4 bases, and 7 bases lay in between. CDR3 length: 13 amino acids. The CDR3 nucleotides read TGTGCCAGCAGTGGGGGCGGTAATGAAAAACTGTTTTTT. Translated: CASSGGGNEKLFF.

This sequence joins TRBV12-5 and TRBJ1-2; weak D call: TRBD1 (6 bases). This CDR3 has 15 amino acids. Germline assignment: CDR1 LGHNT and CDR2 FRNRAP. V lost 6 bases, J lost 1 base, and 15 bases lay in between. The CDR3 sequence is CASGRTGTLNYGYTF. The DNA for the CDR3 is TGTGCTAGTGGACGCACAGGGACCCTTAACTATGGCTACACCTTC. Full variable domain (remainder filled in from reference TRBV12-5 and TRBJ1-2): DARVTQTPRHKVTEMGQEVTMRCQPILGHNTVFWYRQTMMQGLELLAYFRNRAPLDDSGMPKDRFSAEMPDATLATLKIQPSEPRDSAVYFCASGRTGTLNYGYTFGSGTRLTVV.